This record looks at one T cell receptor (beta chain) sequence and its context. Any gene name here is a mouse gene name. The read gets to within 4 residues of the CDR3 end, and the germline J gene fills in the rest. Other DNA sequences within the sample encode an identical CDR3. Isolated RNA was reverse transcribed into cDNA used as the sequencing template. Profiled with immunoSEQ multiplex PCR; TCRdb holds only in-frame clones, not every one. This sample comprises about 300,000 clones, none seen once only. Trimming took off 5 bases at V and 1 base at J, with 7 bases between the two ends. Germline CDR1 reads FNHDT; CDR2 reads SITEND (reference sequence). The CDR3 extends over 13 amino acids. The sample originates from a study of CD8+ T cells in alopecia areata. Using CD4, CD8alpha, NKG2D, NKG2ACE and other markers, pooled cutaneous lymph node cells were sorted.

V usage is TRBV19 and J usage is TRBJ2-1; no firm D call. The sequenced sample was CD4+ T cells sorted from a lymph node. The TCR was taken from a C3H/HeJ mouse with alopecia areata. The mouse strain carries the MHC haplotype H2-k. The CDR3 bases that were read are TGTGCCAGCAGAGACAAAAACTATGCT. Encoded protein: CASRDKNYA. The entire CDR3 protein reads CASRDKNYAEQFF. Full variable domain (rest looked up from reference TRBV19 and TRBJ2-1): GGIITQTPKFLIGQEGQKLTLKCQQNFNHDTMYWYRQDSGKGLRLIYYSITENDLQKGDLSEGYDASREKKSSFSLTVTSAQKNEMAVFLCASRDKNYAEQFFGPGTRLTVL.